Shown below are 12 T cell receptor beta chains from a single sample sequenced in a study of cytomegalovirus exposure and HLA in healthy donors. Researchers ran the PCR with 60 Vbeta and 13 Jbeta primers. This table comes from immunoSEQ multiplex PCR, and its TCRdb copy is limited to in-frame clones, with some not included. Among 95,000 to 150,000 clones listed, 80% were seen once. Sequenced sample: PBMCs. Every receptor here comes from a female donor in good health and CMV-seropositive.

V and J are TRBV11-2 and TRBJ2-7; TRBD2 agrees at 14 bases. CDR1 SGHAT and CDR2 FQNNGV come from the germline V gene. The CDR3 runs 16 residues. After removal of 3 bases from V and 1 base from J, the junction contained 2 bases not matched to a gene. DNA for the CDR3: TGTGCCAGCAGCTTGGGACTAGCGGGGGTATCCTACGAGCAGTACTTC. Its protein is CASSLGLAGVSYEQYF.

The chain is built from TRBV21-1 and TRBJ1-1. TRBV21-1 is marked as a pseudogene. The CDR3 has 10 residues. CDR3 amino acids: CASSEEVAFF. The CDR3 bases are TGTGCCAGCAGCGAGGAGGTAGCTTTCTTT.

This chain's CDR3 is CASSGVGQGDQPQHF. The CDR3, as DNA: TGTGCCAGCAGTGGGGTTGGACAGGGTGATCAGCCCCAGCATTTT. This chain joins TRBV6-1 and TRBJ1-5, with 8 bases fitting TRBD1. The CDR3 is 15 amino acids. J lost 5 bases, V lost 4 bases, and 7 bases had no gene match. Germline V CDR1 and CDR2: MNHNS, SASEGT.

The gene calls are TRBV19 and TRBJ1-1; no clear D. The CDR3 sequence is 13 residues long. Trimming took off 1 base at V and 6 bases at J, with 9 bases between the two ends. Germline-derived CDR1 and CDR2 are LNHDA and SQIVND (reference sequence). CDR3 DNA sequence: TGTGCCAGTAGTATAGGGGAGGTGGCTGAAGCTTTCTTT. It codes for CASSIGEVAEAFF.

The chain links TRBV6-1 to TRBJ1-2, with D perhaps matching TRBD1 (5 bases). V gave up 2 bases and J gave up 4 bases, with 11 bases separating them. CDR1 MNHNS and CDR2 SASEGT come from the germline V gene. The CDR3 extends over 14 amino acids. CDR3 nucleotides: TGTGCCAGCAGTGAATGGGGGGTCGGCTATGGCTACACCTTC. Translating gives CASSEWGVGYGYTF.

This clone was seen only a few times. The CDR3 coding sequence is TGTGCCAGCAGCTTAGCGCAGGGGGCGAATCAGCCCCAGCATTTT. Translated: CASSLAQGANQPQHF. The rearrangement uses TRBV7-2 and TRBJ1-5; TRBD1 matches at 8 bases. This CDR3 region has 15 residues. Germline values: CDR1 SGHTA, CDR2 FQGNSA. Trimming took 0 bases from V and 4 from J; bases not matched to a gene: 2.

The chain carries TRBV7-2 and TRBJ1-1; D is ambiguous. Per the germline V gene, CDR1 is SGHTA and CDR2 is FQGNSA. This CDR3 comprises 18 residues. Trimming stripped 5 bases from V and 0 bases from J, with 22 bases between. The DNA of the CDR3 is TGTGCCAGCAGCCGTTCCCTTGACCCTTACGGGATGAACACTGAAGCTTTCTTT. Its translation: CASSRSLDPYGMNTEAFF.

This clone was found once. The rearrangement uses TRBV9 and TRBJ2-3, with TRBD2 matching 14 bases. The CDR3 totals 16 residues. The germline V gene has CDR1 SGDLS and CDR2 YYNGEE. The ends lost 4 bases at V and 4 bases at J; junction bases unmatched: 5. The CDR3 reads CASSIRTSGGPDTQYF. The CDR3 DNA sequence: TGTGCCAGCAGCATTCGGACTAGCGGGGGGCCAGATACGCAGTATTTT.

V and J are TRBV30 and TRBJ1-2; TRBD1 matches 7 bases. Germline assignment: CDR1 GTSNPN and CDR2 SVGIG (reference sequence). The CDR3 contains 13 residues. J was trimmed by 5 bases and V by 3 bases; bases with no gene match: 6. The CDR3, as DNA: TGTGCCTGGAGGACAGGGATCGGGTATGGCTACACCTTC. Encoded protein: CAWRTGIGYGYTF.

The chain employs TRBV9 and TRBJ2-1, with D perhaps TRBD2 (6 bases). The CDR3 runs 15 residues. Germline assignment: CDR1 SGDLS and CDR2 YYNGEE. The V end was cut by 4 bases, the J end by 1 base, with 12 bases between. The CDR3 DNA reads TGTGCCAGCAGCCGGGCTAGCGCATCCTACAATGAGCAGTTCTTC. Amino acids: CASSRASASYNEQFF. The entire variable domain, with the rest obtained from reference TRBV9 and TRBJ2-1, is as follows: DSGVTQTPKHLITATGQRVTLRCSPRSGDLSVYWYQQSLDQGLQFLIQYYNGEERAKGNILERFSAQQFPDLHSELNLSSLELGDSALYFCASSRASASYNEQFFGPGTRLTVL.

This chain links TRBV19 with TRBJ2-7, with a tentative D call TRBD1 (5 bases). From germline, CDR1 is LNHDA and CDR2 SQIVND (reference sequence). Trimming took off 5 bases at V and 2 bases at J, with 13 bases between the two ends. CDR3 length equals 14 residues. CDR3 sequence reads: CASSEAGIAYEQYF. Written as DNA, the CDR3 is TGTGCCAGTAGTGAGGCAGGGATAGCCTACGAGCAGTACTTC.

V gene TRBV2 combines with J gene TRBJ1-5; a weak D match, TRBD1 (6 bases). Per the germline V gene, CDR1 is SNHLY and CDR2 is FYNNEI. V dropped 4 bases and J dropped 3 bases, with 16 bases sitting between them. This CDR3 contains 16 residues. The CDR3 sequence: CASSGGFAGVNQPQHF. The CDR3 bases are TGTGCCAGCAGTGGGGGTTTTGCAGGGGTCAATCAGCCCCAGCATTTT.